These 9 T cell receptor beta chains were all obtained from the same sample, sequenced in a study of cytomegalovirus exposure and HLA in healthy donors. It was with 60 Vbeta and 13 Jbeta primers that the PCR ran. Repertoires were generated with immunoSEQ multiplex PCR, while TCRdb's copy carries only in-frame clones and drops some. The table lists about 140,000 clones, 70% to 80% of them singletons. Sequenced material: PBMCs. These receptors were obtained from a male donor in good health and CMV-seronegative.

Details on this clone: Its ends do not fully match the called genes, so a read error is possible. This rearrangement joins TRBV4-1 to TRBJ2-7; D might be TRBD1 (5 bases). The CDR3 is 15 amino acids. Germline lookup yields CDR1 MGHRA and CDR2 YSYEKL. CDR3 loop: CVSSPRPDSSYEQYF. Written as DNA, the CDR3 is TGCGTCAGCAGCCCCCGACCTGACAGTTCCTACGAGCAGTACTTC.

This clone was seen once. This chain links TRBV11-2 with TRBJ1-1; D not resolved. The CDR3 has 14 residues. Germline CDR1 and CDR2: SGHAT and FQNNGV. Deletions cut 6 bases from V and 3 bases from J, with 14 bases between. In DNA form, the CDR3 reads TGTGCCAGCAGTCGAGGACTCCGAGACACTGAAGCTTTCTTT. Its translation is CASSRGLRDTEAFF.

This rearrangement joins TRBV6-4 to TRBJ2-5, with 7 bases identical to TRBD1. V shed 0 bases, J shed 4 bases, and the junction held 11 bases outside the gene matches. CDR3 size: 17 residues. Germline values: CDR1 MRHNA, CDR2 SNTAGT. The CDR3: CASSDSIKQGWGETQYF. The CDR3 nucleotides read TGTGCCAGCAGTGACTCGATAAAACAGGGGTGGGGAGAGACCCAGTACTTC.

The DNA of the CDR3 is TGTGCCAGTAACCCGACAGCTTACTTCTCTGGAAACACCATATATTTT. Its protein is CASNPTAYFSGNTIYF. The gene calls are TRBV19 and TRBJ1-3; a weak D match, TRBD1 (5 bases). Trimming removed 7 bases at V and 0 bases at J, with 16 bases between. Germline V gene data show CDR1 as LNHDA and CDR2 as SQIVND (reference sequence). The CDR3 loop spans 16 amino acids.

This clone was detected a few times. This rearrangement joins TRBV6-6 to TRBJ1-4; D possibly corresponds to TRBD1 (5 bases). There are 14 residues in the CDR3. Germline V lookup: CDR1 MNHNY, CDR2 SVGAGI (reference sequence). V dropped 6 bases and J dropped 5 bases, with 13 bases sitting between them. The CDR3 region has the DNA TGTGCCAGCAGACCGGGACTGAGGAATGAAAAACTGTTTTTT. Translating gives CASRPGLRNEKLFF.

Regarding this clone: Other DNA sequences of this sample code for an identical CDR3. The chain combines TRBV7-2 with TRBJ2-7; D is perhaps TRBD2 (5 bases). Deletions cut 2 bases from V and 7 bases from J, with 9 bases between. CDR1 is SGHTA, CDR2 FQGNSA, per germline. This CDR3 is built from 12 residues. Written as DNA, the CDR3 is TGTGCCAGCAGCTTACGGACTGGGGAGCAGTACTTC. Translating gives CASSLRTGEQYF.

The J gene is TRBJ1-2, the V gene TRBV18; no firm D call. The CDR3 has 14 amino acids. Trimming removed 3 bases at V and 5 bases at J, with 13 bases between. Per the germline V gene, CDR1 is KGHSH and CDR2 is LQKENI. The CDR3 DNA reads TGTGCCAGCTCACCGGGCAGCATCTCGTATGGCTACACCTTC. Translating gives CASSPGSISYGYTF. Full variable domain (rest looked up from reference TRBV18 and TRBJ1-2): NAGVMQNPRHLVRRRGQEARLRCSPMKGHSHVYWYRQLPEEGLKFMVYLQKENIIDESGMPKERFSAEFPKEGPSILRIQQVVRGDSAAYFCASSPGSISYGYTFGSGTRLTVV.

This clone has a handful of counts. The V call is TRBV7-2, the J call TRBJ1-6, with D possibly matching TRBD1 (6 bases). The CDR3 has 14 residues. Germline-derived CDR1 and CDR2 are SGHTA and FQGNSA. Between the trimmed V and J ends, which lost 3 bases and 9 bases, there was a span of 12 bases. The CDR3 nucleotides read TGTGCCAGCAGCTTGGGGGCTTTAACTTCACCCCTCCACTTT. It yields the protein CASSLGALTSPLHF.

In nucleotides, the CDR3 is TGTGCCAGCAGTGAAAGGTCAGGGGGCGATGGCTACACCTTC. This sequence encodes CASSERSGGDGYTF. This chain connects TRBV6-1 to TRBJ1-2, with 8 bases aligning to TRBD1. This CDR3 has 14 amino acids. Germline V gives CDR1 MNHNS, CDR2 SASEGT. Losses at the gene ends were 2 bases for V and 6 bases for J; bases not matched to a gene: 5.